Reported below is one T cell receptor beta chain. Authors' methods: Nucleated cell number was recorded as an estimate derived from reference gene primer amplification. The table came from immunoSEQ multiplex PCR; TCRdb's copy has only in-frame clones and leaves some out. V, J and clone size reflect that table, while D and trimming were determined from the DNA. The table records roughly 25,000 clones, 89% of them present only once. Losses at the gene ends were 0 bases for V and 10 bases for J; bases not matched to a gene: 8. Germline CDR1 is MGHRA and CDR2 is YSYEKL. The CDR3 spans 15 residues. This sample is part of a study of blood T cell repertoires in COVID-19. Study details: The United States, Italy and Spain were the sources of the acute and convalescent COVID-19 samples. From T cells, B-cell-depleted T cells, or PBMCs came the material, which was cDNA or gDNA.

The genes are TRBV4-1 and TRBJ1-3; TRBD1 matches 8 bases. This TCR derives from a man aged 70 or older with acute or convalescent COVID-19. The source material was peripheral blood. Here the CDR3 DNA reads TGCGCCAGCAGCCAAGACGGAGACAGGGGTAAAACCATATATTTT. Its translation: CASSQDGDRGKTIYF.